These 21 T cell receptor beta chains share one sample of origin, sequenced in a study of T-cell memory formation after mild COVID-19. MiXCR, run by TCRdb on the 5' RACE reads, gives a single entry per CDR3 protein. The table records approximately 210,000 distinct CDR3 sequences, 25% to 35% of them present only once. What was sequenced was PBMCs or a T cell subset sorted from them (not recorded which). Receptors were obtained from an adult woman who had mild COVID-19 (a few samples of this study predate the infection). Cell type and time point are not known.

This clonotype was counted a few times. The chain carries TRBV6-2 or TRBV6-3 and TRBJ2-1, with D possibly TRBD1 on 6 matching bases. Deletions cut 6 bases from V and 0 bases from J, with 15 bases between. The CDR3 totals 16 residues. Germline lookup yields CDR1 MNHEY and CDR2 SVGEGT. The CDR3 coding sequence is TGTGCCAGCAGGTACGACAGGCCTTACTCCTACAATGAGCAGTTCTTC. The encoded protein is CASRYDRPYSYNEQFF.

V and J are TRBV18 and TRBJ1-1; D gene ambiguous. Per the germline V gene, CDR1 is KGHSH and CDR2 is LQKENI. V was shortened by 5 bases and J by 1 base, with 11 bases between the two germline ends. The CDR3 extends over 14 amino acids. CDR3 protein: CASSTRPENTEAFF. In DNA form, the CDR3 reads TGTGCCAGCTCAACTCGGCCAGAGAACACTGAAGCTTTCTTT.

This chain links TRBV12-3 or TRBV12-4 with TRBJ2-4; TRBD1 agrees at 7 bases. CDR3 size: 13 residues. Trimming removed 7 bases from V and 5 bases from J; junction bases left unmatched: 5. The CDR3 DNA reads as TGTGCCAGCAAAGGGGGACAGCAAAACATTCAGTACTTC. This sequence encodes CASKGGQQNIQYF.

The chain links TRBV12-5 to TRBJ2-5; 7 positions agree with TRBD1. The CDR3 runs 16 residues. J lost 5 bases, V lost 2 bases, and 11 bases had no gene match. Germline CDR1 and CDR2: LGHNT and FRNRAP. In nucleotides, the CDR3 is TGTGCTAGTGGTTTGTCACCAACAGGGGATCGGGAGACCCAGTACTTC. Encoded protein: CASGLSPTGDRETQYF. Variable domain in full (rest from reference TRBV12-5 and TRBJ2-5): DARVTQTPRHKVTEMGQEVTMRCQPILGHNTVFWYRQTMMQGLELLAYFRNRAPLDDSGMPKDRFSAEMPDATLATLKIQPSEPRDSAVYFCASGLSPTGDRETQYFGPGTRLLVL.

The chain has TRBV20-1 and TRBJ2-3; TRBD2 matches 10 bases. The CDR3 covers 17 residues. CDR1 is DFQATT, CDR2 SNEGSKA, per germline (reference sequence). V lost 0 bases and J lost 4; bases outside the gene matches: 10. CDR3 sequence: CSARDPPGTSVSDTQYF. In nucleotides, the CDR3 is TGCAGTGCTAGAGACCCACCCGGGACTAGCGTATCAGATACGCAGTATTTT.

In its sample, this clonotype was seen a few times. The V gene is TRBV20-1, the J gene TRBJ1-5, with unresolved D. Trimming shortened V by 0 bases and J by 2 bases, and 14 bases separated the two germline ends. CDR1 and CDR2 (germline): DFQATT, SNEGSKA (reference sequence). The CDR3 is 16 residues long. CDR3 DNA sequence: TGCAGTGCTAGAGATCTGAGGGATGGTGGCAATCAGCCCCAGCATTTT. It is translated as CSARDLRDGGNQPQHF.

The CDR3 DNA reads TGTGCCAGCACCTTCGGGACAGGCTTCCACGAGCAGTACTTC. Residues: CASTFGTGFHEQYF. V is TRBV6-2 or TRBV6-3 and J is TRBJ2-7, with TRBD1 matching 8 bases. Germline trimming cut 7 bases from V and 5 bases from J; bases unmatched to any gene: 10. Germline V gene lookup returns CDR1 MNHEY and CDR2 SVGEGT. The CDR3 covers 14 residues.

This clonotype was detected only a few times. This chain connects TRBV5-6 to TRBJ2-4; the match to TRBD1 covers 10 bases. CDR3 length: 15 residues. The germline V gene encodes CDR1 SGHDT and CDR2 YYEEEE. The junction had 5 bases not matched to a gene; V was cut back by 0 bases and J by 8 bases. CDR3 region: CASSLGQGARDIQYF. Here the CDR3 DNA reads TGTGCCAGCAGCTTGGGACAGGGGGCGCGTGACATTCAGTACTTC.

The chain couples TRBV18 to TRBJ1-5; 8 bases map to TRBD1. Looked up from germline, CDR1 is KGHSH and CDR2 is LQKENI. The CDR3 runs 15 residues. V trimming: 4 bases; J trimming: 5 bases; junction bases outside the gene matches: 7. CDR3 in amino acids: CASSLQGATDQPQHF. The CDR3 DNA is TGTGCCAGCTCACTCCAGGGGGCGACGGATCAGCCCCAGCATTTT.

This clonotype was observed a few times. The chain combines TRBV29-1 with TRBJ2-1; D possibly corresponds to TRBD1 (6 bases). Germline V CDR1 and CDR2: SQVTM, ANQGSEA. Trimming removed 6 bases at V and 6 bases at J, with 21 bases between. This CDR3 has 15 amino acids. This CDR3 reads CSVGTGTLTSNEQFF. Written as DNA, the CDR3 is TGCAGCGTGGGTACCGGGACATTAACCTCCAATGAGCAGTTCTTC.

This clonotype was found once. V usage is TRBV3-1 and J usage is TRBJ1-1; 7 bases are shared with TRBD1. The CDR3 spans 16 residues. Germline-derived CDR1 and CDR2 are LGHDT and YNNKEL (reference sequence). Germline trimming cut 4 bases from V and 2 bases from J; bases unmatched to any gene: 10. CDR3 residues: CASSPEGAPINTEAFF. For the CDR3, the DNA is TGTGCCAGCAGCCCGGAGGGGGCTCCCATAAACACTGAAGCTTTCTTT.

The sample holds a few counts of this clonotype. This sequence joins TRBV20-1 and TRBJ1-2, with D possibly TRBD1 on 5 matching bases. Germline V gives CDR1 DFQATT, CDR2 SNEGSKA (reference sequence). The ends were cut back, 4 bases at V and 10 bases at J, with 19 bases in the middle. The CDR3 contains 13 residues. DNA for the CDR3: TGCAGTGCTAACAAAGGGCGACAGTTTCACTACACCTTC. Translation gives CSANKGRQFHYTF.

This clonotype has more than one count but fewer than ten. The genes are TRBV21-1 and TRBJ2-4; the table assigns TRBD1, which was not confirmed against the DNA. TRBV21-1 is an annotated pseudogene. The CDR3 has 23 amino acids. The CDR3 here is CASSKISTDRGKGSGLAKNIQYF. In DNA form, the CDR3 reads TGTGCCAGCAGCAAAATCTCGACGGACAGGGGGAAAGGAAGTGGGCTAGCCAAAAACATTCAGTACTTC.

This chain connects TRBV9 to TRBJ1-3; the D gene is possibly TRBD1 (5 bases). The CDR3 totals 14 residues. Trimming removed 3 bases at V and 0 bases at J, with 7 bases between. CDR1 and CDR2 from the germline V gene are SGDLS and YYNGEE. The CDR3 is CASSDQGSGNTIYF. Here the CDR3 DNA reads TGTGCCAGCAGCGACCAGGGCTCTGGAAACACCATATATTTT. Together with reference TRBV9 and TRBJ1-3, the CDR3 gives the full variable domain: DSGVTQTPKHLITATGQRVTLRCSPRSGDLSVYWYQQSLDQGLQFLIQYYNGEERAKGNILERFSAQQFPDLHSELNLSSLELGDSALYFCASSDQGSGNTIYFGEGSWLTVV.

The chain has TRBV2 and TRBJ2-3; D is unresolved. This CDR3 is 15 amino acids long. Germline lookup yields CDR1 SNHLY and CDR2 FYNNEI. Trimming pared 6 bases from V and 0 bases from J, leaving 13 bases between. The CDR3 sequence: CASRGWGTSTDTQYF. As DNA, the CDR3 is TGTGCCAGCAGGGGGTGGGGAACTAGCACAGATACGCAGTATTTT.

A few counts support this clonotype. The CDR3 DNA is TGCGCCAGCAGTGGGGACAGGGGAGCAGATACGCAGTATTTT. Protein: CASSGDRGADTQYF. The chain links TRBV10-2 to TRBJ2-3; 10 bases agree with TRBD1. The CDR3 sequence is 14 residues long. Per germline, CDR1 WSHSY and CDR2 SAAADI. With 4 bases clipped from V and 4 bases from J, the junction kept 2 bases outside the gene matches.

There are a few counts of this clonotype. The CDR3, as DNA: TGCAGTGCGCTCAGATCCTACGAGCAGTACTTC. This codes for CSALRSYEQYF. This chain uses TRBV20-1 with TRBJ2-7; no definite D call. This CDR3 contains 11 residues. Germline CDR1 reads DFQATT; CDR2 reads SNEGSKA (reference sequence). V lost 6 bases, J lost 1 base, and 7 bases lay in between.

The chain links TRBV5-1 to TRBJ2-2; D may be TRBD1 (5 bases). CDR1 is SGHRS and CDR2 is YFSETQ in the germline V gene. V gave up 4 bases and J gave up 4 bases, with 17 bases separating them. This CDR3 comprises 16 residues. The CDR3, as DNA: TGCGCCAGCAGCCTAGAGATCCGACAGTCCACCGGGGAGCTGTTTTTT. Its translation is CASSLEIRQSTGELFF.

J is TRBJ2-7 and V is TRBV5-1; D not certain. The CDR3 loop spans 14 amino acids. Germline CDR1 is SGHRS and CDR2 is YFSETQ. V lost 0 bases and J lost 6, with 13 bases in between. The CDR3 DNA reads TGCGCCAGCAGCTTGGCCGCTAGGGCGCTCGAGCAGTACTTC. This sequence encodes CASSLAARALEQYF. Together with reference TRBV5-1 and TRBJ2-7, the CDR3 gives the full variable domain: KAGVTQTPRYLIKTRGQQVTLSCSPISGHRSVSWYQQTPGQGLQFLFEYFSETQRNKGNFPGRFSGRQFSNSRSEMNVSTLELGDSALYLCASSLAARALEQYFGPGTRLTVT.

This clonotype occurred a few times. The V gene is TRBV25-1, the J gene TRBJ2-1; 7 bases fit TRBD1. Looked up from germline, CDR1 is MGHDK and CDR2 is SYGVNS. V lost 6 bases to trimming and J lost 8 bases; unmatched junction nucleotides: 7. This CDR3 is built from 13 residues. In nucleotides, the CDR3 is TGTGCCAGCAGCCCCGCGCAGGGGGATGAGCAGTTCTTC. The encoded protein is CASSPAQGDEQFF.

The gene calls are TRBV10-3 and TRBJ2-5, with 10 bases aligning to TRBD2. CDR3 size: 15 residues. The ends lost 4 bases at V and 4 bases at J; junction bases unmatched: 6. In germline, CDR1 is ENHRY, CDR2 SYGVKD. This CDR3 reads CAISAGTSVLETQYF. The CDR3 nucleotides read TGTGCCATCAGTGCCGGGACTAGCGTCTTAGAGACCCAGTACTTC.